The clone carrying this T cell receptor (beta chain) ranks as medium-sized. What it recognizes is unknown. The sample holds other DNA sequences that translate to the same CDR3. Survey-level immunoSEQ v3.0 assays were run. Sequencing was performed with immunoSEQ multiplex PCR; in TCRdb, only in-frame clones are kept and a portion is missing. The sample holds tens of thousands of clones, approximately 86% seen once. This entry comes from a study of long-term antiretroviral therapy in people with HIV. Germline V gives CDR1 MGHDK, CDR2 SYGVNS. The CDR3 extends over 11 amino acids. Trimming cost V 7 bases and J 5 bases, with 8 bases left between them. For each donor, at least one pre-ART and at least two post-ART PBMC samples were available. Study-level results: Post-ART samples showed increased diversity that remained below transplant donor control levels. The blood, collected between the mid-2000s and the late 2010s, was possibly taken under older ART regimens. CDR3 lengths in HIV samples spanned a narrower range than controls.

This receptor was taken from a woman aged 45-60 years with HIV. This chain connects TRBV25-1 to TRBJ1-1; D is ambiguous. The specimen was unsorted PBMCs, collected 0.1 years before starting antiretroviral therapy. The CDR3 protein is CASNGGTEAFF. The CDR3 DNA is TGTGCCAGCAACGGAGGGACTGAAGCTTTCTTT.